Below are 20 T cell receptor beta chains sequenced from a single sample in a study of blood T cells in healthy people across ages. It was with a sample-barcoded 5' primer and a J-beta primer mix that a second PCR of roughly 7 to 12 cycles was run. TCRdb reprocessed the 5' RACE reads via MiXCR and lists one record per CDR3 protein. The sample records hundreds of thousands of distinct CDR3 sequences, roughly three fifths being singletons. Source material: blood. These receptor sequences come from a man in his forties or fifties in good health.

This chain links TRBV20-1 with TRBJ2-1; D possibly corresponds to TRBD2 (7 bases). This CDR3 is built from 13 residues. V gave up 4 bases and J gave up 6 bases, with 13 bases separating them. Germline V gives CDR1 DFQATT, CDR2 SNEGSKA (reference sequence). The CDR3 sequence is CSATGGSPNEQFF. In nucleotides, the CDR3 is TGCAGTGCTACGGGGGGCAGCCCCAATGAGCAGTTCTTC.

CDR3 residues: CSVRQGSYGYTF. In nucleotides, the CDR3 is TGCAGCGTCAGACAGGGATCCTATGGCTACACCTTC. The chain links TRBV29-1 to TRBJ1-2, with 7 bases aligning to TRBD1. This CDR3 contains 12 residues. V was clipped by 6 bases and J by 4 bases; unmatched bases: 5. The germline V gene has CDR1 SQVTM and CDR2 ANQGSEA.

This clonotype has a handful of counts. The chain recombines TRBV28 with TRBJ2-5; D is uncertain. Trimming took off 5 bases at V and 2 bases at J, with 15 bases between the two ends. From germline, CDR1 is MDHEN and CDR2 SYDVKM. The CDR3 sequence is 15 residues long. This CDR3 reads CASSLSLGRQETQYF. CDR3 bases: TGTGCCAGCAGTCTCTCGCTGGGCAGACAAGAGACCCAGTACTTC.

The chain joins TRBV20-1 to TRBJ1-1; the D gene is possibly TRBD1 (6 bases). V dropped 5 bases and J dropped 1 base, with 17 bases sitting between them. Germline V gene lookup returns CDR1 DFQATT and CDR2 SNEGSKA (reference sequence). CDR3 length equals 15 residues. CDR3 residues: CSAPLNGGRNTEAFF. CDR3 DNA sequence: TGCAGTGCTCCCCTTAACGGGGGGCGGAACACTGAAGCTTTCTTT.

V is TRBV7-3 and J is TRBJ2-5, with D hard to call. Trimming cost V 2 bases and J 0 bases, with 7 bases left between them. In germline, CDR1 is SGHTA, CDR2 FQGTGA. This CDR3 is 14 amino acids long. The CDR3 bases are TGTGCCAGCAGCTTATTGTACGACCAAGAGACCCAGTACTTC. Translated: CASSLLYDQETQYF. The full variable domain, completed using reference TRBV7-3 and TRBJ2-5, is GAGVSQTPSNKVTEKGKYVELRCDPISGHTALYWYRQSLGQGPEFLIYFQGTGAADDSGLPNDRFFAVRPEGSVSTLKIQRTERGDSAVYLCASSLLYDQETQYFGPGTRLLVL.

The rearrangement uses TRBV11-2 and TRBJ1-1; D remains ambiguous. Germline V CDR1 and CDR2: SGHAT, FQNNGV. There are 13 residues in the CDR3. The ends were cut back, 6 bases at V and 8 bases at J, with 16 bases in the middle. The CDR3 is CASRRLGKSEAFF. The CDR3 nucleotides read TGTGCCAGCAGAAGATTGGGGAAGTCGGAAGCTTTCTTT.

This clonotype was detected only once. The V and J genes are TRBV24-1 and TRBJ2-7; 8 bases match TRBD2. The J call may not be correct, given that the DNA end is closer to TRBJ2-5. CDR3 length: 16 residues. Germline lookup yields CDR1 KGHDR and CDR2 SFDVKD. CDR3 coding DNA: TGTGCCACCAGTGATTTCGGGGGCCGCGGGAGGGAGACCCAGTACTTC. It yields the protein CATSDFGGRGRETQYF.

This chain uses TRBV18 with TRBJ2-1; D uncertain. V was trimmed by 0 bases and J by 7 bases, leaving 10 bases between them. The CDR3 contains 14 residues. Germline CDR1 reads KGHSH; CDR2 reads LQKENI. The CDR3 DNA reads TGTGCCAGCTCACCACCGTTAGCTTTGAATGAGCAGTTCTTC. It codes for CASSPPLALNEQFF.

This clonotype was picked up one time. This rearrangement joins TRBV12-3 or TRBV12-4 to TRBJ1-2; possible D gene TRBD1, 5 bases. This CDR3 is built from 16 residues. V lost 4 bases and J 6 bases, leaving 21 bases between the germline ends. The chain's CDR3 is CASSWNLGLLVDGYTF. CDR3 DNA: TGTGCCAGCAGTTGGAACCTGGGACTCCTAGTTGATGGCTACACCTTC.

This clonotype has only a few counts. The V call is TRBV3-1, the J call TRBJ2-6; 7 nucleotides agree with TRBD1. Losses at the gene ends were 3 bases for V and 4 bases for J; bases not matched to a gene: 9. This CDR3 is built from 17 residues. The germline CDR1 and CDR2 sequences are LGHDT and YNNKEL (reference sequence). The CDR3 DNA reads as TGTGCCAGCAGCCAGCGACAGGGCGCCCCGGGGGCCAACGTCCTGACTTTC. This gives the protein CASSQRQGAPGANVLTF.

A few counts support this clonotype. V and J are TRBV28 and TRBJ2-7; a possible D gene is TRBD1 (6 bases). V lost 5 bases, J lost 4 bases, and 18 bases lay in between. The CDR3 covers 15 residues. The germline V gene has CDR1 MDHEN and CDR2 SYDVKM. The CDR3 sequence is CASSLGGTRRYEQYF. The CDR3 DNA is TGTGCCAGCAGTCTAGGGGGTACTAGAAGATACGAGCAGTACTTC.

Points on this clonotype: A much larger clone lies one base from this, so it may be a read error. The chain carries TRBV20-1 and TRBJ2-7; D possibly uses TRBD1 or TRBD2 (5 bases each). The CDR3 is made up of 15 amino acids. Trimming took 4 bases from V and 0 from J, leaving 16 bases between them. CDR1 and CDR2 (germline): DFQATT, SNEGSKA (reference sequence). The CDR3, as DNA: TGCAGTGCTAACAACCCGGGACGGAACTCCTACGAGCAGTACTTC. It specifies CSANNPGRNSYEQYF.

This clonotype has a handful of counts. V usage is TRBV27 and J usage is TRBJ1-4; no definite D call. V was shortened by 6 bases and J by 4 bases, with 12 bases between the two germline ends. Per germline, CDR1 MNHEY and CDR2 SMNVEV (reference sequence). CDR3 size: 14 residues. This CDR3 reads CASRRAAGNEKLFF. The CDR3 region has the DNA TGTGCCAGCAGGCGGGCGGCGGGTAATGAAAAACTGTTTTTT.

This chain joins TRBV3-1 and TRBJ2-5, with D possibly TRBD2 on 6 matching bases. With 3 bases removed from V and 11 bases from J, the gap between germline ends came to 19 bases. Germline CDR1 LGHDT, CDR2 YNNKEL (reference sequence). The CDR3 extends over 14 amino acids. This chain's CDR3 is CASSQELASNEQYF. Here the CDR3 DNA reads TGTGCCAGCAGCCAGGAACTAGCATCTAATGAGCAGTACTTC.

The chain links TRBV4-2 to TRBJ2-1; 8 nucleotides match TRBD2. Trimming removed 0 bases from V and 9 bases from J; junction bases left unmatched: 13. Germline CDR1 LGHNA, CDR2 YNFKEQ. This CDR3 region has 17 residues. The CDR3 loop is CASSQDGGGLRGSEQFF. CDR3 nucleotides: TGTGCCAGCAGCCAAGATGGCGGGGGGCTAAGAGGGAGTGAGCAGTTCTTC.

This chain connects TRBV9 to TRBJ1-6; the D gene is possibly TRBD1 (5 bases). Germline V gene data show CDR1 as SGDLS and CDR2 as YYNGEE. Trimming removed 3 bases at V and 5 bases at J, with 9 bases between. The CDR3 contains 14 residues. CDR3 in amino acids: CASSATDDNSPLHF. CDR3 in DNA: TGTGCCAGCAGCGCGACAGATGATAATTCACCCCTCCACTTT.

The sample holds one count of this clonotype. One end of the junction varies from germline; a read error may be responsible. The rearrangement links TRBV7-2 to TRBJ1-1; no clear D. The CDR3 covers 14 residues. Germline V gene data show CDR1 as SGHTA and CDR2 as FQGNSA. In DNA, the CDR3 is TGTGCCAGCAGCTTAGGTTTGTGGAACACTGGAGCTTTCTTT. Translation gives CASSLGLWNTGAFF.

This chain uses TRBV6-1 with TRBJ2-7, with 11 bases that match TRBD2. The CDR3 loop spans 15 amino acids. V shed 2 bases, J shed 7 bases, and the junction held 7 bases outside the gene matches. CDR1 is MNHNS, CDR2 SASEGT, per germline. The CDR3 nucleotides read TGTGCCAGCAGTGAACTAGCGGGGGGCTACAATGAGCAGTACTTC. Amino acids: CASSELAGGYNEQYF.

The chain combines TRBV3-1 with TRBJ2-5; 10 bases agree with TRBD2. CDR1 and CDR2 from the germline V gene are LGHDT and YNNKEL (reference sequence). V dropped 0 bases and J dropped 4; count of bases not matched to a gene: 17. The CDR3 covers 20 residues. The CDR3 reads CASSQEGTVVLAGVLETQYF. The CDR3 bases are TGTGCCAGCAGCCAAGAGGGGACCGTCGTTCTAGCGGGAGTTTTAGAGACCCAGTACTTC.

This clonotype came up once. The gene calls are TRBV20-1 and TRBJ1-1; maybe TRBD1 (5 bases). CDR3 length equals 10 residues. CDR1 DFQATT and CDR2 SNEGSKA come from the germline V gene (reference sequence). CDR3 sequence: CRLQGTEAFF. In DNA, the CDR3 is TGCAGACTGCAGGGAACTGAAGCTTTCTTT.